This passage covers 7 T cell receptor beta chains from one sample sequenced in a study of shared clonotypes between healthy human individuals. Data came from immunoSEQ multiplex PCR; TCRdb stores just in-frame clones and leaves some out. The table shows roughly 890,000 clones, with 92% occurring only once. CD45RO-negative CD8 cells positively selected for CCR7 made up the naive population, which excluded terminally differentiated effector memory CD45RA+ cells. Sequencing was carried out using naive CD8+ T cells sorted from blood. The receptors here all came from a man younger than 40 in good health.

This clone was detected only a few times. CDR3: CASSSPPGHSTGELFF. CDR3 DNA sequence: TGTGCCAGCAGCTCCCCTCCAGGACATAGCACCGGGGAGCTGTTTTTT. The chain combines TRBV7-2 with TRBJ2-2; perhaps TRBD1 as D (5 bases). V lost 4 bases and J lost 4, with 16 bases in between. Germline lookup yields CDR1 SGHTA and CDR2 FQGNSA. The CDR3 has 16 residues.

In the case of this clone: A junction boundary mismatches the germline segment, possibly from a read error. The chain combines TRBV10-3 with TRBJ2-7; TRBD1 matches 9 bases. This CDR3 has 16 residues. Germline V gene lookup returns CDR1 ENHRY and CDR2 SYGVKD. This CDR3 is CASSESSGQGLYEQYF. The CDR3 DNA reads TGTGCCAGCAGTGAATCCTCGGGACAGGGATTGTACGAGCAGTACTTC.

The rearrangement uses TRBV5-6 and TRBJ2-7; 7 positions match TRBD1. The germline gives CDR1 SGHDT, CDR2 YYEEEE. The CDR3 spans 15 residues. V shed 0 bases and J 4 bases; nucleotides not matched to a gene: 7. The CDR3 sequence is CASSLGQGEGYEQYF. The CDR3 DNA is TGTGCCAGCAGCTTGGGACAGGGAGAGGGATACGAGCAGTACTTC. The variable domain in full, completed from reference TRBV5-6 and TRBJ2-7, reads DAGVTQSPTHLIKTRGQQVTLRCSPKSGHDTVSWYQQALGQGPQFIFQYYEEEERQRGNFPDRFSGHQFPNYSSELNVNALLLGDSALYLCASSLGQGEGYEQYFGPGTRLTVT.

This chain uses TRBV4-2 with TRBJ2-7, with 14 positions matching TRBD2. The V gene end was trimmed by 0 bases and the J gene end by 9 bases; junction bases not matched to a gene: 10. This CDR3 spans 17 amino acids. Germline V gene lookup returns CDR1 LGHNA and CDR2 YNFKEQ. The CDR3 DNA follows: TGTGCCAGCAGCCAAGATGGAACGGGACTAGCGGGAGTCGGGCAGTACTTC. Residues: CASSQDGTGLAGVGQYF.

The table lists this clone with a count of one. This rearrangement joins TRBV7-9 to TRBJ2-2; possibly TRBD1 for D (6 bases). V was trimmed by 5 bases and J by 7 bases, leaving 11 bases between them. From germline, CDR1 is SEHNR and CDR2 FQNEAQ (reference sequence). This CDR3 comprises 13 residues. The CDR3 nucleotides are TGTGCCAGCAGCCACCTAGGGGGCGGGGAGCTGTTTTTT. It translates to CASSHLGGGELFF.

This chain links TRBV7-8 with TRBJ1-1; 10 nucleotides agree with TRBD1. The trim removed 5 bases at V and 5 bases at J, leaving 11 bases unmatched. The CDR3 is made up of 16 amino acids. Germline lookup yields CDR1 SGHVS and CDR2 FQNEAQ. The CDR3 here is CASSNRRDRGGTEAFF. Here the CDR3 DNA reads TGTGCCAGCAGCAACAGAAGGGACAGGGGAGGGACTGAAGCTTTCTTT.

The chain has TRBV7-6 and TRBJ2-7; D is ambiguous. This CDR3 spans 14 amino acids. The germline gives CDR1 SGHVS, CDR2 FNYEAQ. V lost 1 base, J lost 0 bases, and 7 bases lay in between. The CDR3 bases are TGTGCCAGCAGCTTAGTTTTGAGCTCCTACGAGCAGTACTTC. Protein: CASSLVLSSYEQYF.